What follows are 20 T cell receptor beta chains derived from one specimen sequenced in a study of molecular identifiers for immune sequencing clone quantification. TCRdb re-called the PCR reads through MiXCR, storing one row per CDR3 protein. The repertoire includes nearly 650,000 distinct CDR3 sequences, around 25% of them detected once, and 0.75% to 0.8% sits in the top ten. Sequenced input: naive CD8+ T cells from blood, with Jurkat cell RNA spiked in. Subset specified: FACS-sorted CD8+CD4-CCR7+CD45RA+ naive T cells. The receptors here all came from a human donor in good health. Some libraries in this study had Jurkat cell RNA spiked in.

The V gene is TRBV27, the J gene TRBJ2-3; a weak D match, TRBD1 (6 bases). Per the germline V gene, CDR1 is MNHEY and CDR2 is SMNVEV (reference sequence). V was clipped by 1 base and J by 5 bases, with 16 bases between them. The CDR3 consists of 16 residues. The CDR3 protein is CASSLWIGQTLDTQYF. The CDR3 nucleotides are TGTGCCAGCAGTTTATGGATCGGACAGACCCTAGATACGCAGTATTTT.

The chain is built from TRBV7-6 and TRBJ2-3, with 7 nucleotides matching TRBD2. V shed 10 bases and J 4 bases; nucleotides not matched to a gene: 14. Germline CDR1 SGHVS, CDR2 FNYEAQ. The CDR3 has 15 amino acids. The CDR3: CATRGVGGRSDTQYF. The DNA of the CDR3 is TGTGCCACCCGGGGGGTTGGCGGGCGCTCAGATACGCAGTATTTT.

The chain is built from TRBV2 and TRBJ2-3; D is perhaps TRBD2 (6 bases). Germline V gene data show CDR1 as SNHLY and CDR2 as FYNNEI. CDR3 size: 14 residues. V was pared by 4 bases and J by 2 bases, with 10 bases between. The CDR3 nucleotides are TGTGCCAGCAGTGCCGGGAGCCACACAGATACGCAGTATTTT. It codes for CASSAGSHTDTQYF.

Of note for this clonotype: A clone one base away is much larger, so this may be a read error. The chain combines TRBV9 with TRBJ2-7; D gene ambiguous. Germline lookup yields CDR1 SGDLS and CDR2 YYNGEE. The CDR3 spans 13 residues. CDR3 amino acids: CASSVAAQSEQSF. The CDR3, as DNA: TGTGCCAGCAGCGTAGCGGCCCAGTCGGAGCAGTCCTTC.

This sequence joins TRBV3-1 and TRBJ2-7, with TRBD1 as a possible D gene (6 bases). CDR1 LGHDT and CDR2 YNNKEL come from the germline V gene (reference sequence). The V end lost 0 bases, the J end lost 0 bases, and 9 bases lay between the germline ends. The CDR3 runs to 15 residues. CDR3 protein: CASSQDPGDSYEQYF. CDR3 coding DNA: TGTGCCAGCAGCCAAGATCCAGGGGACTCCTACGAGCAGTACTTC.

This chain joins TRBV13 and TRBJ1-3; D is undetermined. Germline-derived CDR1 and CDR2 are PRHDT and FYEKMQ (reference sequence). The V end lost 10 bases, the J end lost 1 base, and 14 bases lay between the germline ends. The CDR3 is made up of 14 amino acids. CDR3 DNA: TGTGCCACCATACCTGAGGGATCTGGAAACACCATATATTTT. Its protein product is CATIPEGSGNTIYF.

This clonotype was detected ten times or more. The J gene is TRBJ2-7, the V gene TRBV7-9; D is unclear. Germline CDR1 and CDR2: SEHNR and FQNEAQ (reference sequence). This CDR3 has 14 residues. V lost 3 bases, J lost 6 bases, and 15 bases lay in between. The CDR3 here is CASSLDGLPLEQYF. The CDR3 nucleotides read TGTGCCAGCAGCTTGGACGGGCTGCCCCTCGAGCAGTACTTC.

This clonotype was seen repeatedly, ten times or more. CDR3 nucleotide sequence: TGCGCCAGCAGCCCCGTCCCATATTTCGGACAGTCGGGGCAGCCCCAGCATTTT. Protein: CASSPVPYFGQSGQPQHF. The rearrangement joins TRBV4-1 to TRBJ1-5; D possibly corresponds to TRBD1 (6 bases). The V gene lost 4 bases and the J gene lost 7 bases, with 26 bases spanning the gap. Per germline, CDR1 MGHRA and CDR2 YSYEKL. The CDR3 is 18 amino acids.

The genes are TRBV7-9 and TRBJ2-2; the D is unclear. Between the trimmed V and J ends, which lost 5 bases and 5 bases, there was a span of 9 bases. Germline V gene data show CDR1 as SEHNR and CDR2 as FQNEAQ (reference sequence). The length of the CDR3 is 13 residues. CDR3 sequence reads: CASSPPLTGELFF. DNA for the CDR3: TGTGCCAGCAGCCCCCCCCTGACCGGGGAGCTGTTTTTT.

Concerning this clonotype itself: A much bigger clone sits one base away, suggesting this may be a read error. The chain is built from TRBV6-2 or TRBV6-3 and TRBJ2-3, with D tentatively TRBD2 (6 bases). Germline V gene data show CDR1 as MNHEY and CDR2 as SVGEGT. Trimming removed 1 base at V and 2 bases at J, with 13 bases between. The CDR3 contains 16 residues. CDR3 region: CASSYLGRDPTDTQYF. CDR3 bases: TGTGCCAGCAGTTACTTGGGGCGGGACCCCACAGATACGCAGTATTTT.

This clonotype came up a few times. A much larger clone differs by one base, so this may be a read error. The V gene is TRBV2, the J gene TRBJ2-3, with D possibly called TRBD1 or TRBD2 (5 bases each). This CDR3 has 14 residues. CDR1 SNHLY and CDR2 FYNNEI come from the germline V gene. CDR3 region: CASSNDWDPDMQYF. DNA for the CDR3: TGTGCCAGCAGCAATGACTGGGACCCAGATATGCAGTATTTT.

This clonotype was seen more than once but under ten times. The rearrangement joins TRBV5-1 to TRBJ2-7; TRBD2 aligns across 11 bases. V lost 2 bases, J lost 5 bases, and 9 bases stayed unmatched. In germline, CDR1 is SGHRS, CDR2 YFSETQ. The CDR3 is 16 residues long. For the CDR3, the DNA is TGCGCCAGCAGCTTCGGGTTAGCGGGAGGGTATAACGAGCAGTACTTC. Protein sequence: CASSFGLAGGYNEQYF.

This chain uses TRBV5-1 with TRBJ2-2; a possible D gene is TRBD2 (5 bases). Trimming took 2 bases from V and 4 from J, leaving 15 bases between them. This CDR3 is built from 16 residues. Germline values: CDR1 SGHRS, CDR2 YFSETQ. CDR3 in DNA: TGCGCCAGCAGCTTAACCTCAGGCGGAGGCACCGGGGAGCTGTTTTTT. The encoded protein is CASSLTSGGGTGELFF.

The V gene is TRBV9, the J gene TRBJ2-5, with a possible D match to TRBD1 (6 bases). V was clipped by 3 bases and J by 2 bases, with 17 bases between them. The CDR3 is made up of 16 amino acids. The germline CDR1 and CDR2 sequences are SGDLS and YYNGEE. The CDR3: CASSARLGDKQETQYF. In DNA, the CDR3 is TGTGCCAGCAGCGCTCGGTTAGGGGACAAACAAGAGACCCAGTACTTC.

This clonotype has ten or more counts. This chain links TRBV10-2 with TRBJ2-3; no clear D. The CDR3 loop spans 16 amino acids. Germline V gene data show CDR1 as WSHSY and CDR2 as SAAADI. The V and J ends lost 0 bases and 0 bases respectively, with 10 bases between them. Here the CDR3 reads CASSESFDPSTDTQYF. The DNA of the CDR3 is TGCGCCAGCAGTGAGTCGTTTGACCCTAGCACAGATACGCAGTATTTT.

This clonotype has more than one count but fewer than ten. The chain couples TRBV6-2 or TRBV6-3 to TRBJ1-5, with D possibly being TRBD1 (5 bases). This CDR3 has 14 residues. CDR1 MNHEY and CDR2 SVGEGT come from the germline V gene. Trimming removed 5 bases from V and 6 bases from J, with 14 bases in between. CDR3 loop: CASSPPGGSQPQHF. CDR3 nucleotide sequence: TGTGCCAGCAGTCCCCCGGGGGGGAGTCAGCCCCAGCATTTT.

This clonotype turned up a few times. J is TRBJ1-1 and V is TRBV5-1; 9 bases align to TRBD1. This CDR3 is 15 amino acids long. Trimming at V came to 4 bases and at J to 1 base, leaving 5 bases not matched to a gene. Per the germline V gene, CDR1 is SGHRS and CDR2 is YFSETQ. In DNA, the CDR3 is TGCGCCAGCAGCATAACAGGGGGCTCGAACACTGAAGCTTTCTTT. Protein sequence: CASSITGGSNTEAFF. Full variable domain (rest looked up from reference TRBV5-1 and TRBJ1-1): KAGVTQTPRYLIKTRGQQVTLSCSPISGHRSVSWYQQTPGQGLQFLFEYFSETQRNKGNFPGRFSGRQFSNSRSEMNVSTLELGDSALYLCASSITGGSNTEAFFGQGTRLTVV.

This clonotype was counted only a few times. The CDR3 is CSARDLVDSGNTIYF. In DNA, the CDR3 is TGCAGTGCTAGAGATCTCGTCGACTCTGGAAACACCATATATTTT. This chain uses TRBV20-1 with TRBJ1-3; D is unresolved. CDR3 length: 15 amino acids. Germline-derived CDR1 and CDR2 are DFQATT and SNEGSKA (reference sequence). The V end was cut by 0 bases, the J end by 0 bases, with 9 bases between.

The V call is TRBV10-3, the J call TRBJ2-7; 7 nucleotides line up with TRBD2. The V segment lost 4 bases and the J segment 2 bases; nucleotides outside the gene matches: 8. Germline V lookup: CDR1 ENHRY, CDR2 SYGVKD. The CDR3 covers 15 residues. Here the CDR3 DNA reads TGTGCCATCAGTGGGGGGGGGACTTCCACCTACGAGCAGTACTTC. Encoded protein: CAISGGGTSTYEQYF.

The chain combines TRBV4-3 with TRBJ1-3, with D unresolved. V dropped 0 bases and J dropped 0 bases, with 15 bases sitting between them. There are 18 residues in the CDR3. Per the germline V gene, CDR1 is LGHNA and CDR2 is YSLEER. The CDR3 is CASSQDWAAISSGNTIYF. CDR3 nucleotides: TGCGCCAGCAGCCAAGATTGGGCAGCGATCAGCTCTGGAAACACCATATATTTT.